This TCR beta chain stems from a study of T cells in localized non-small cell lung cancer. Study-wide points: Exceeding tumor, uninvolved adjacent lung had the highest T cell clonality. Because researchers sequenced only one region of the tumor, heterogeneity is still possible. Those with higher blood T cell density had longer overall survival.

This clone showed up just a few times. Its target is unknown. TCRdb keeps only in-frame clones here, not all; method: immunoSEQ multiplex PCR. Seen here are about 2,700 clones, approximately 22% observed once, and the top ten hold more than 15%. Trimming took 4 bases from V and 8 from J, leaving 12 bases between them. Germline V gene lookup returns CDR1 SGDLS and CDR2 YYNGEE. The CDR3 sequence is 13 residues long. This clonotype was sampled from a woman aged 40-69 years with stage I lung adenocarcinoma. The sequenced sample was lung tumor tissue, obtained before any cancer treatment. V gene TRBV9 combines with J gene TRBJ1-4, with D uncertain. CDR3 coding DNA: TGTGCCAGCAGCAACCGGAACGGAGAAAAACTGTTTTTT. Amino acid sequence: CASSNRNGEKLFF.